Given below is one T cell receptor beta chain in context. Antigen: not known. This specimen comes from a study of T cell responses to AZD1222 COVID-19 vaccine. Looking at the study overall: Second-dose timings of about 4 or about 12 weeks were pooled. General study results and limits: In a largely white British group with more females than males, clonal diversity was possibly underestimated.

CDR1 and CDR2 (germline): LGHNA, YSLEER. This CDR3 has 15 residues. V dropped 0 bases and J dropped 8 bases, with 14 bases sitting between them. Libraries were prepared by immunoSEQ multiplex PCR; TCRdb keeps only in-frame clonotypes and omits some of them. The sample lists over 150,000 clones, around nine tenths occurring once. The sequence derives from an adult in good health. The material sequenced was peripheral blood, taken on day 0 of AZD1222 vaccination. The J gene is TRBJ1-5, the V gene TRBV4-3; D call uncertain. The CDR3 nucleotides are TGCGCCAGCAGCCAAGATTATGGAAGTTGGGAGCCCCAGCATTTT. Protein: CASSQDYGSWEPQHF.